This TCR beta chain was sequenced during a study of post-analysis software for immune sequencing data (dated by TCRdb to about 2015). Notes on the research overall: The recorded disease courses included relapsing-remitting, secondary progressive and progressive-relapsing multiple sclerosis, and some patients had no subtype annotation. The multiple sclerosis patient repertoires were compared with more than 10 previously published healthy control repertoires from donors aged 6 to 25 years. A subset of samples was prepared in parallel using single-end sample barcoding, then pooled and co-amplified after Illumina adapter ligation. Paper-wide results and their limitations: The control group was slightly older than the multiple sclerosis patient group. Multiple sclerosis patients had significantly lower normalized Chao1 diversity than controls, a result that suggests substantial peripheral T-cell clonal expansion. Strong co-clustering of samples prepared in the same batch was shown by direct clustering with F measure, prompting a batch-effect correction. Significantly higher frequencies in patients than in controls were found for roughly 5 TRBV segments, including TRBV5-6, TRBV5-1 and TRBV20-1.

V is reduced by 1 base and J by 0 bases, leaving a spacing of 9 bases between them. Reading from cysteine to phenylalanine, the CDR3 counts 16 amino acids. Only CDR3 DNA is held: 48 bases, read in frame from base 1. The CDR1 and CDR2 encoded by the germline V gene (reference sequence) are LNHNV and YYDKDF. Comments on this clonotype: No cognate antigen has been identified for it. No quality values exist for individual bases; no much larger clone is one base distant.

To demonstrate the VDJtools post-analysis software, the study profiled TCR beta repertoires from the peripheral blood of about a dozen young patients with multiple sclerosis. The patients with multiple sclerosis were children and adolescents between about 6 and 15 years of age. Receptor libraries were prepared by PCR. Sequenced on an Illumina HiSeq 2500. To reduce PCR and sequencing biases, unique molecular identifiers were incorporated into the TCR beta cDNA libraries. Roughly 500,000 cDNA molecules were obtained per 1 to 10 million input T cells, so each molecule approximated one T cell. The same protocol used for the earlier healthy control dataset was applied to prepare and sequence the patient libraries. Samples belonging to the same batch were prepared together, multiplexed and sequenced on a shared HiSeq lane. The authors' analysis ran thus. MIGEC was used to process the raw barcoded reads, and molecular identifier groups with only a single read were discarded before consensus assembly and CDR3 extraction. VDJtools was used for post-analysis of the clonotype tables, and diversity was normalized by down-sampling every dataset to the size of the smallest sample. Repertoire overlap clustering matched CDR3 amino acid but not nucleotide sequences to correct batch-related cross-sample contamination. The raw public reads went through TCRdb reprocessing: fastp at Q25, MiXCR clone calling, in-frame beta chains kept. Each CDR3 protein appears once, grouped with its most common genes and DNA. TCRdb's processing, not the authors', yielded these V and J calls. This sample is represented by around 710,000 distinct CDR3 sequences; 46% of them were singletons. The biggest ten clones account for roughly 4.4% of the sample.

Sequenced input: blood. The chain uses TRBV15 and TRBJ1-4; matching of 5 bases hints at TRBD1 as the D gene. The sequence was obtained from a girl under 18 with multiple sclerosis. The CDR3 region: CATSRAGHTTNEKLFF. The DNA sequence follows: TGTGCCACCAGCAGAGCAGGACACACAACTAATGAAAAACTGTTTTTT.